This T cell receptor (beta chain) comes out of a study of shared clonotypes between healthy human individuals. This clone was counted a single time. J gave up 5 bases and V 5 bases, and 6 bases lay outside the gene matches. The CDR3 sequence is 15 residues long. Germline CDR1 SEHNR, CDR2 FQNEAQ (reference sequence). Libraries were prepared by immunoSEQ multiplex PCR; TCRdb keeps only in-frame clonotypes and omits some of them. The sample lists over a million clones; 70% to 80% were seen once. This receptor was taken from a man aged 18-30 years in good health. Some clones in this sample may be carry-over from other donors' samples. What was sequenced was memory CD4+ T cells from PBMCs. Subset here: CD45RA-negative fraction. The chain uses TRBV7-9 and TRBJ2-1, with 10 positions matching TRBD2. CDR3 sequence: CASSTGLAAHNEQFF. The DNA for the CDR3 is TGTGCCAGCAGCACCGGACTAGCGGCACACAATGAGCAGTTCTTC.